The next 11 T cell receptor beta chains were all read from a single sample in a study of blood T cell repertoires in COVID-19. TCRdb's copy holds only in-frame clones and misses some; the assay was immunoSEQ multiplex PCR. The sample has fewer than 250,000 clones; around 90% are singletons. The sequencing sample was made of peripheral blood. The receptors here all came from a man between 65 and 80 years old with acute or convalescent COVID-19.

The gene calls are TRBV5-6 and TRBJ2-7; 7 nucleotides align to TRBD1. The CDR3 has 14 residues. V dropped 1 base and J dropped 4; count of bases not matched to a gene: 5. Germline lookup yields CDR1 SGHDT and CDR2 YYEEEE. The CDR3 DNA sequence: TGTGCCAGCAGCTTGTACAGGGGAAGATACGAGCAGTACTTC. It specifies CASSLYRGRYEQYF.

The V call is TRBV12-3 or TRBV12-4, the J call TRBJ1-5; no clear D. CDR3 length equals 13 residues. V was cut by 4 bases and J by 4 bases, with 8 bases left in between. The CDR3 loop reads CASSSILNQPQHF. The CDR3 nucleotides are TGTGCCAGCAGTTCCATACTAAATCAGCCCCAGCATTTT.

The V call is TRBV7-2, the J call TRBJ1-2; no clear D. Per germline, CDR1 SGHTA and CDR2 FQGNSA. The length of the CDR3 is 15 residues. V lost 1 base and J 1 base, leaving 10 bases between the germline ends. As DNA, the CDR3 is TGTGCCAGCAGCTTAGATGCCTACCTTAACTATGGCTACACCTTC. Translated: CASSLDAYLNYGYTF.

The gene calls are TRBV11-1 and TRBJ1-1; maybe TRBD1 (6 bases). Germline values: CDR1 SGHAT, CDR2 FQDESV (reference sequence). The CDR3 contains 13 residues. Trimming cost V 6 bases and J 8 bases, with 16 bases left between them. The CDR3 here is CASSENWGREAFF. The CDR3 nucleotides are TGTGCCAGCAGTGAAAATTGGGGGCGGGAAGCTTTCTTT.

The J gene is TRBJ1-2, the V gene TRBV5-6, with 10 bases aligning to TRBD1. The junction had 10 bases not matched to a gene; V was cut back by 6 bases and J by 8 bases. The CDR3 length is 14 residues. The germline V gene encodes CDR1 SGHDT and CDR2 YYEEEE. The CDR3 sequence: CASKPGQGLRGYTF. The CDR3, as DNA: TGTGCCAGCAAACCGGGACAGGGGTTGAGGGGCTACACCTTC.

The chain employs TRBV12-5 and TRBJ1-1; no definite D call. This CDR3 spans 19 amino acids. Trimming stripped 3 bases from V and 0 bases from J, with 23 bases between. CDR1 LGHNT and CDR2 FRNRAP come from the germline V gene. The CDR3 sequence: CASGFAYKDPREVNTEAFF. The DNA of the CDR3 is TGTGCTAGTGGTTTTGCTTATAAGGACCCTCGGGAGGTGAACACTGAAGCTTTCTTT.

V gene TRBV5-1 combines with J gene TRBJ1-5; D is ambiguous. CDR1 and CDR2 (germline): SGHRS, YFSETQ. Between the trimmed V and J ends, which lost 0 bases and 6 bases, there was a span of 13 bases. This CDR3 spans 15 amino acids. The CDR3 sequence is CASSLAQADGQPQHF. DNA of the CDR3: TGCGCCAGCAGCTTGGCCCAGGCAGACGGTCAGCCCCAGCATTTT.

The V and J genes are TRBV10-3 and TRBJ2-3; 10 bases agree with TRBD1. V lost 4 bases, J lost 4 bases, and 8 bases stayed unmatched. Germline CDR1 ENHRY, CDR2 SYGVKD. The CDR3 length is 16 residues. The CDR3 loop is CAISAPGQGRSDTQYF. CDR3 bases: TGTGCCATCAGTGCCCCGGGACAGGGGCGATCAGATACGCAGTATTTT.

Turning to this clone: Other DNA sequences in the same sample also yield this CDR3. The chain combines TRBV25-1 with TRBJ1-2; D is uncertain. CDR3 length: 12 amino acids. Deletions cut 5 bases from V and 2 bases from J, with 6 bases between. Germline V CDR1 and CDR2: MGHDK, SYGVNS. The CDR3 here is CASSRQNYGYTF. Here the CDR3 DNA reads TGTGCCAGCAGTCGTCAGAACTATGGCTACACCTTC.

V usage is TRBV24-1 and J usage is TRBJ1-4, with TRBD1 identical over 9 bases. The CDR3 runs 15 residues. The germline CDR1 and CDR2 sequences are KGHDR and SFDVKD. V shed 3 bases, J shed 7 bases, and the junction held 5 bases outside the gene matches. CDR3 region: CATSDPGTGTEKLFF. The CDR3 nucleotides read TGTGCCACCAGTGATCCCGGGACAGGGACTGAAAAACTGTTTTTT.

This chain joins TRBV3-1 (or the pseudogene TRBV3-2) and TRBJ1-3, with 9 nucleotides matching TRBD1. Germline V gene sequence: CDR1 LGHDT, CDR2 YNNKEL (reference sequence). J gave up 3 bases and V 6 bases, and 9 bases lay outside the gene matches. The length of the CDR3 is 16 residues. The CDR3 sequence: CASSPGQGLYGNTIYF. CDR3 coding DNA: TGTGCCAGCAGTCCGGGACAGGGACTATATGGAAACACCATATATTTT.